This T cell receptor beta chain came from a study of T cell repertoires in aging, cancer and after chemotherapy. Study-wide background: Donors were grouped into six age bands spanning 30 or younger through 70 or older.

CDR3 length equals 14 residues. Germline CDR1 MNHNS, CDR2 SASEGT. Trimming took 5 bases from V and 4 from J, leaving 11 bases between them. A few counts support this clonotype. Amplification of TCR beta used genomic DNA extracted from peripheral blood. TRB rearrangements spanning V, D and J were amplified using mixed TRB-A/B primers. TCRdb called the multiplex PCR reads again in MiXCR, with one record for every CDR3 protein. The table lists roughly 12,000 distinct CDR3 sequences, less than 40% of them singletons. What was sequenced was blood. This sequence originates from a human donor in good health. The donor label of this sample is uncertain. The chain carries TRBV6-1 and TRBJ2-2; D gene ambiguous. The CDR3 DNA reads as TGTGCCAGCAGTAGCATGGGCGGCACCGGGGAGCTGTTTTTT. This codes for CASSSMGGTGELFF.